The sample holds one count of the clone carrying this T cell receptor (beta chain). Its matching antigen is unknown. This sample stems from a study of shared clonotypes between healthy human individuals. All the donors were Caucasian adults who lived in Nashville, Tennessee. The CDR3 has 14 amino acids. Germline CDR1 is SNHLY and CDR2 is FYNNEI. Trimming took 5 bases from V and 4 from J; bases not matched to a gene: 6. Profiling relied on immunoSEQ multiplex PCR, and the TCRdb table lists in-frame clones only, not all of them. The sample has more than 2,000,000 clones, roughly 93% seen once; the top ten hold around 0.4%. Study-level points and caveats: In four donors, around 4.8% of naive CD4 clonotypes appeared in common.

The genes are TRBV2 and TRBJ2-5, with 8 bases matching TRBD2. Sequencing was performed on naive CD4+ T cells from PBMCs. Specified subset: CD45RA+ positively selected. This receptor was identified in a man between 18 and 29 years old in good health. Some clones in this sample may be carry-over from other donors' samples. The CDR3 DNA reads as TGTGCCAGCAGTCGCGGGGGGCAAACAGAGACCCAGTACTTC. Translating gives CASSRGGQTETQYF. Combining the CDR3 with reference TRBV2 and TRBJ2-5 gives the whole variable domain EPEVTQTPSHQVTQMGQEVILRCVPISNHLYFYWYRQILGQKVEFLVSFYNNEISEKSEIFDDQFSVERPDGSNFTLKIRSTKLEDSAMYFCASSRGGQTETQYFGPGTRLLVL.